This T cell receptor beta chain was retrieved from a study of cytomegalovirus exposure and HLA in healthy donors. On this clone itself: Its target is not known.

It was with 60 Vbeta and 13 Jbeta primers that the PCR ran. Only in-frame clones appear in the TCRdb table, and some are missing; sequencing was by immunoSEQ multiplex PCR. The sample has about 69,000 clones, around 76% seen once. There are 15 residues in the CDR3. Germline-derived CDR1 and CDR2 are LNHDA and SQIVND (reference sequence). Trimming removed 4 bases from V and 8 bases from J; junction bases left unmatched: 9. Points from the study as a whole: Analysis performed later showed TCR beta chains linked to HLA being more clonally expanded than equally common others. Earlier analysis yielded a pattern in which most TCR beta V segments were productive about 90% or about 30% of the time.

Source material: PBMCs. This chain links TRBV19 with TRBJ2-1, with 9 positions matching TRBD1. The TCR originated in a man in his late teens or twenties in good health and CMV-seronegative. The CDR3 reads CASSTGQGIRYEQFF. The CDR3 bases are TGTGCCAGTAGTACCGGACAGGGGATTAGGTATGAGCAGTTCTTC.